These 31 T cell receptor beta chains came from one sample sequenced in a study of T cells in Graves' hyperthyroidism and ophthalmopathy. Amplification yielded TCR beta CDR3 regions, with RNA transcripts as the source. A set of HTBI primers served as the primers for a first-round RT-PCR of the TCR CDR3. TCRdb passed the multiplex PCR reads through MiXCR, listing each CDR3 protein once. There are over 350,000 distinct CDR3 sequences in the sample; approximately 17% occur only once, and 35% to 45% lies in the top ten. Source material: blood. The source is a man aged 18 to 30 with Graves' ophthalmopathy.

This clonotype was seen more than once but under ten times. The genes are TRBV6-4 and TRBJ2-3; 10 bases match TRBD2. Germline CDR1 reads MRHNA; CDR2 reads SNTAGT. The CDR3 is made up of 16 amino acids. V lost 3 bases and J lost 4; bases outside the gene matches: 7. In DNA, the CDR3 is TGTGCCAGCAGTGAGCGTGCTAGCGGGGGCGCAGATACGCAGTATTTT. It yields the protein CASSERASGGADTQYF.

This clonotype was seen a few times. V gene TRBV4-1 combines with J gene TRBJ2-7, with D unresolved. Germline CDR1 reads MGHRA; CDR2 reads YSYEKL. V dropped 0 bases and J dropped 3 bases, with 6 bases sitting between them. The CDR3 sequence is 13 residues long. CDR3: CASSQEAGYEQYF. The CDR3 coding sequence is TGCGCCAGCAGCCAAGAGGCAGGCTACGAGCAGTACTTC.

The rearrangement joins TRBV6-1 to TRBJ2-3; 9 bases align to TRBD2. CDR3 length: 16 amino acids. Looked up from germline, CDR1 is MNHNS and CDR2 is SASEGT. The trim removed 8 bases at V and 2 bases at J, leaving 11 bases unmatched. CDR3 sequence (DNA): TGTGCCAGCGGACCGGGTGCGGGGGGGCCCACAGATACGCAGTATTTT. Translation gives CASGPGAGGPTDTQYF.

This clonotype was picked up many times. This chain uses TRBV20-1 with TRBJ2-3; the D gene is possibly TRBD2 (5 bases). Deletions cut 2 bases from V and 3 bases from J, with 12 bases between. CDR1 is DFQATT, CDR2 SNEGSKA, per germline (reference sequence). The CDR3 spans 14 residues. The CDR3 here is CSARYSVGTDTQYF. CDR3 nucleotide sequence: TGCAGTGCTAGATATAGCGTTGGGACAGATACGCAGTATTTT.

This clonotype was picked up many times. This chain uses TRBV20-1 with TRBJ2-7; TRBD2 matches 13 bases. Germline V lookup: CDR1 DFQATT, CDR2 SNEGSKA (reference sequence). Trimming removed 3 bases from V and 4 bases from J; junction bases left unmatched: 6. CDR3 length: 15 amino acids. CDR3 sequence: CSARAQGLAGYEQYF. In nucleotides, the CDR3 is TGCAGTGCTAGGGCTCAGGGACTAGCGGGATACGAGCAGTACTTC.

This clonotype has a handful of counts. This chain connects TRBV6-2 or TRBV6-3 to TRBJ2-7, with D possibly being TRBD1 (6 bases). The V and J ends lost 0 bases and 5 bases respectively, with 14 bases between them. The length of the CDR3 is 15 residues. The germline V gene encodes CDR1 MNHEY and CDR2 SVGEGT. The chain's CDR3 is CASSYSTQGSHEQYF. CDR3 bases: TGTGCCAGCAGTTACTCTACACAGGGAAGTCACGAGCAGTACTTC.

There are a few counts of this clonotype. The gene calls are TRBV11-1 and TRBJ1-1, with D uncertain. This CDR3 comprises 13 residues. Germline CDR1 reads SGHAT; CDR2 reads FQDESV (reference sequence). V was cut by 3 bases and J by 1 base, with 6 bases left in between. Written as DNA, the CDR3 is TGTGCCAGCAGCTTCTCCGCGAACACTGAAGCTTTCTTT. Its translation: CASSFSANTEAFF.

This chain joins TRBV29-1 and TRBJ1-2; D possibly corresponds to TRBD1 (5 bases). Germline V gene data show CDR1 as SQVTM and CDR2 as ANQGSEA. Between the trimmed V and J ends, which lost 6 bases and 8 bases, there was a span of 19 bases. The CDR3 is made up of 13 amino acids. The CDR3 DNA is TGCAGCGTGGGGCTCCCGGGACCTCGCGGCTACACCTTC. As protein: CSVGLPGPRGYTF.

The chain recombines TRBV5-1 with TRBJ1-1; D not certain. Germline CDR1 reads SGHRS; CDR2 reads YFSETQ. This CDR3 is built from 14 residues. The V and J ends lost 0 bases and 1 base respectively, with 7 bases between them. CDR3 residues: CASSLAPRNTEAFF. The CDR3 nucleotides read TGCGCCAGCAGCTTGGCCCCACGGAACACTGAAGCTTTCTTT.

This clonotype turned up a few times. The chain has TRBV10-3 and TRBJ2-3, with 7 bases matching TRBD1. The CDR3 totals 15 residues. Germline CDR1 is ENHRY and CDR2 is SYGVKD. Unmatched junction bases numbered 8, after V lost 5 bases and J lost 3 bases. CDR3 in amino acids: CAISNQQGKTDTQYF. For the CDR3, the DNA is TGTGCCATCAGTAATCAACAGGGGAAGACAGATACGCAGTATTTT.

This clonotype has a count of ten or more. This sequence joins TRBV20-1 and TRBJ2-1; 9 positions agree with TRBD2. Per the germline V gene, CDR1 is DFQATT and CDR2 is SNEGSKA (reference sequence). Trimming at V came to 1 base and at J to 5 bases, leaving 0 bases not matched to a gene. This CDR3 has 13 amino acids. In DNA, the CDR3 is TGCAGTGCTAGAGGGACTAGCGACAATGAGCAGTTCTTC. Amino acids: CSARGTSDNEQFF.

The sample holds a few counts of this clonotype. This chain joins TRBV20-1 and TRBJ2-4; 9 bases line up with TRBD1. Germline V CDR1 and CDR2: DFQATT, SNEGSKA (reference sequence). J gave up 3 bases and V 2 bases, and 8 bases lay outside the gene matches. The CDR3 consists of 16 residues. CDR3 DNA: TGCAGTGCTAGATATGGGACAGGGACGGGCAAAAACATTCAGTACTTC. Residues: CSARYGTGTGKNIQYF.

This clonotype was observed a few times. This chain links TRBV18 with TRBJ2-2; D gene ambiguous. Trimming took off 0 bases at V and 4 bases at J, with 12 bases between the two ends. The CDR3 loop spans 16 amino acids. Germline lookup yields CDR1 KGHSH and CDR2 LQKENI. The CDR3 bases are TGTGCCAGCTCACCACCGCTGGGGTCCGGCACCGGGGAGCTGTTTTTT. It is translated as CASSPPLGSGTGELFF.

This clonotype came up many times. The J gene is TRBJ1-3, the V gene TRBV12-3 or TRBV12-4; TRBD1 is a possible D gene (5 bases). V gave up 7 bases and J gave up 0 bases, with 13 bases separating them. The CDR3 has 15 amino acids. The CDR3 region is CASTRQQTSGNTIYF. DNA for the CDR3: TGTGCCAGCACACGACAGCAGACCTCTGGAAACACCATATATTTT.

The rearrangement links TRBV19 to TRBJ1-2, with D hard to call. CDR1 is LNHDA, CDR2 SQIVND, per germline (reference sequence). The CDR3 extends over 12 amino acids. V dropped 9 bases and J dropped 7 bases, with 15 bases sitting between them. The CDR3 protein is CASHWGGGGYTF. The CDR3 bases are TGTGCCAGCCACTGGGGAGGCGGTGGCTACACCTTC.

This clonotype was found many times. The chain links TRBV9 to TRBJ2-1; TRBD2 matches at 7 bases. Per germline, CDR1 SGDLS and CDR2 YYNGEE. The junction had 0 bases not matched to a gene; V was cut back by 0 bases and J by 3 bases. The length of the CDR3 is 14 residues. DNA for the CDR3: TGTGCCAGCAGCGTAGCTAGCGGCTACAATGAGCAGTTCTTC. Translated: CASSVASGYNEQFF.

A few counts support this clonotype. This chain connects TRBV19 to TRBJ2-1; 7 positions agree with TRBD2. V shed 6 bases, J shed 3 bases, and the junction held 11 bases outside the gene matches. From germline, CDR1 is LNHDA and CDR2 SQIVND (reference sequence). The CDR3 extends over 16 amino acids. The CDR3, as DNA: TGTGCCAGTAGCCACACTAGCGCCCTCATCTACAATGAGCAGTTCTTC. This sequence encodes CASSHTSALIYNEQFF.

This clonotype appeared a few times. This chain uses TRBV27 with TRBJ1-2; 10 nucleotides align to TRBD1. With V trimmed by 8 bases and J by 2 bases, 5 bases remained unmatched. There are 14 residues in the CDR3. The germline V gene has CDR1 MNHEY and CDR2 SMNVEV (reference sequence). In DNA, the CDR3 is TGTGCCAGCTCTAGGACAGGGGGGAACTATGGCTACACCTTC. Amino acid sequence: CASSRTGGNYGYTF.

Only a few counts were recorded for this clonotype. The V and J genes are TRBV6-1 and TRBJ2-4, with D possibly TRBD1 on 5 matching bases. The CDR3 spans 14 residues. CDR1 and CDR2 (germline): MNHNS, SASEGT. The V gene lost 5 bases and the J gene lost 6 bases, with 14 bases spanning the gap. CDR3 loop: CASSRTHYPNIQYF. The CDR3, as DNA: TGTGCCAGCAGTCGGACACACTATCCAAACATTCAGTACTTC.

This clonotype was recorded many times. The V gene is TRBV6-1, the J gene TRBJ1-1; D is possibly TRBD1 (5 bases). Trimming pared 5 bases from V and 4 bases from J, leaving 14 bases between. The CDR3 length is 14 residues. Germline CDR1 reads MNHNS; CDR2 reads SASEGT. CDR3 region: CASSRSGTSTEAFF. The CDR3, as DNA: TGTGCCAGCAGTCGATCAGGGACTAGCACTGAAGCTTTCTTT.

In nucleotides, the CDR3 is TGCAGTGCCCAGCATGGGACAGGGGACGAGCAGTACTTC. This codes for CSAQHGTGDEQYF. V and J are TRBV20-1 and TRBJ2-7, with 10 bases aligning to TRBD1. The CDR3 spans 13 residues. Germline CDR1 and CDR2: DFQATT and SNEGSKA (reference sequence). Trimming at V came to 6 bases and at J to 5 bases, leaving 7 bases not matched to a gene.

The V and J genes are TRBV28 and TRBJ1-1, with a weak D call TRBD1 (5 bases). The CDR3 consists of 12 residues. Deletions cut 7 bases from V and 10 bases from J, with 16 bases between. Germline V gene data show CDR1 as MDHEN and CDR2 as SYDVKM. The CDR3 DNA follows: TGTGCCAGCATAGGGGCTACTTCAGGAGCTTTCTTT. Its protein is CASIGATSGAFF.

This clonotype has a count of ten or more. This chain links TRBV2 with TRBJ1-5; 7 bases agree with TRBD1. Looked up from germline, CDR1 is SNHLY and CDR2 is FYNNEI. The J segment lost 4 bases and the V segment lost 6 bases, leaving 3 bases of the junction unmatched. The CDR3 covers 13 residues. The CDR3 DNA reads TGTGCCAGCAGGATACAGGGGAATCAGCCCCAGCATTTT. Translated, it gives CASRIQGNQPQHF.

This clonotype was counted ten times or more. The chain employs TRBV9 and TRBJ1-2; TRBD1 might be the D (5 bases). CDR1 is SGDLS, CDR2 YYNGEE, per germline. Trimming took 6 bases from V and 8 from J, leaving 23 bases between them. The CDR3 runs 15 residues. CDR3 residues: CASNRAESQGGGYTF. As DNA, the CDR3 is TGTGCCAGCAACCGGGCTGAGAGCCAGGGCGGCGGCTACACCTTC.

This clonotype turned up a few times. The CDR3: CASSRRTGSGELFF. The CDR3 DNA reads TGTGCCAGCAGCCGAAGGACAGGGTCCGGGGAGCTGTTTTTT. The chain is built from TRBV5-6 and TRBJ2-2; 8 nucleotides line up with TRBD1. CDR1 is SGHDT and CDR2 is YYEEEE in the germline V gene. This CDR3 has 14 amino acids. V trimming: 4 bases; J trimming: 6 bases; junction bases outside the gene matches: 5. Based on the CDR3 plus reference TRBV5-6 and TRBJ2-2, the full variable domain is DAGVTQSPTHLIKTRGQQVTLRCSPKSGHDTVSWYQQALGQGPQFIFQYYEEEERQRGNFPDRFSGHQFPNYSSELNVNALLLGDSALYLCASSRRTGSGELFFGEGSRLTVL.

This clonotype was found many times. The gene calls are TRBV6-1 and TRBJ2-1; 10 bases map to TRBD2. Germline CDR1 reads MNHNS; CDR2 reads SASEGT. This CDR3 is 15 amino acids long. The V segment lost 2 bases and the J segment 4 bases; nucleotides outside the gene matches: 2. In DNA, the CDR3 is TGTGCCAGCAGTGAACGAGCGGGGGGGTACAATGAGCAGTTCTTC. This codes for CASSERAGGYNEQFF.

The gene calls are TRBV12-3 or TRBV12-4 and TRBJ2-7; a weak D match, TRBD2 (5 bases). V lost 3 bases, J lost 3 bases, and 9 bases lay in between. The CDR3 is 13 residues long. CDR3 sequence: CASSFTGIYEQYF. The CDR3 DNA reads TGTGCCAGCAGTTTTACGGGAATCTACGAGCAGTACTTC.

This clonotype has a count of ten or more. V gene TRBV5-1 combines with J gene TRBJ2-3, with a tentative D call TRBD2 (6 bases). V was pared by 1 base and J by 5 bases, with 11 bases between. The CDR3 contains 14 residues. Germline V CDR1 and CDR2: SGHRS, YFSETQ. The DNA for the CDR3 is TGCGCCAGCAGCTTGATCACGGGAGAAGATACGCAGTATTTT. It is translated as CASSLITGEDTQYF.

This sequence joins TRBV10-2 and TRBJ2-3; TRBD1 aligns across 7 bases. The CDR3 consists of 16 residues. Germline-derived CDR1 and CDR2 are WSHSY and SAAADI. With V trimmed by 3 bases and J by 6 bases, 12 bases remained unmatched. CDR3 region: CASSDLRQGRSDTQYF. CDR3 DNA sequence: TGCGCCAGCAGTGATCTGAGACAGGGAAGGTCGGATACGCAGTATTTT.

The rearrangement uses TRBV6-1 and TRBJ1-2, with D possibly matching TRBD1 (6 bases). Trimming took off 10 bases at V and 8 bases at J, with 23 bases between the two ends. Germline CDR1 is MNHNS and CDR2 is SASEGT. This CDR3 comprises 14 residues. CDR3 protein: CATRQDPYSGGYTF. DNA for the CDR3: TGTGCCACGCGACAGGATCCCTATTCCGGGGGCTACACCTTC.

The chain joins TRBV9 to TRBJ2-7; TRBD2 agrees at 7 bases. V lost 2 bases to trimming and J lost 1 base; unmatched junction nucleotides: 6. The germline V gene encodes CDR1 SGDLS and CDR2 YYNGEE. CDR3 length: 15 amino acids. The CDR3: CASSVGEGGSYEQYF. The CDR3 DNA reads TGTGCCAGCAGCGTCGGGGAGGGTGGGTCCTACGAGCAGTACTTC.